Below, 23 T cell receptor beta chains from the same sample are listed, as sequenced in a study of early T cells in non-severe SARS-CoV-2 infection (TCRdb year 2021). Libraries were built with 5' RACE. The sequencer listed for this sample is NextSeq 500. TCRdb applied fastp at Q25 and MiXCR to the public reads, then kept only in-frame beta chains. Entries are consolidated by CDR3 protein sequence, retaining the most common genes and DNA. A total of about 26,000 distinct CDR3 sequences appear in this sample, just over 4% of them only once. 6% to 6.5% of the sample goes to the ten largest clones. Sequenced: whole blood. The source of these receptors is an adult who was a healthcare worker with PCR-confirmed SARS-CoV-2 infection or an uninfected control (not recorded which).

In DNA form, the CDR3 reads TGTGCCAGCAGCCTTCAGGGGGCGTTACCTAGCACAGATACGCAGTATTTT. It encodes CASSLQGALPSTDTQYF. The J gene is TRBJ2-3, the V gene TRBV7-3, with 8 bases fitting TRBD1. The V segment lost 5 bases and the J segment 0 bases; nucleotides outside the gene matches: 10. CDR1 is SGHTA and CDR2 is FQGTGA in the germline V gene. There are 17 residues in the CDR3.

The table lists this clonotype with many counts. V and J are TRBV20-1 and TRBJ2-7; D gene uncertain. Germline assignment: CDR1 DFQATT and CDR2 SNEGSKA (reference sequence). This CDR3 has 12 residues. The CDR3 DNA is TGCAGCGCAAAAGTGCCAACATACGAGCAGTACTTC. This sequence encodes CSAKVPTYEQYF.

In its sample, this clonotype was seen many times. J is TRBJ2-3 and V is TRBV12-3 or TRBV12-4; 9 nucleotides match TRBD2. Germline trimming cut 5 bases from V and 9 bases from J; bases unmatched to any gene: 6. CDR3 length equals 13 residues. The CDR3 nucleotides are TGTGCCAGCAGTCCCCCTAGCGGGAACACGCAGTATTTT. It encodes CASSPPSGNTQYF.

This clonotype was counted only a few times. V usage is TRBV20-1 and J usage is TRBJ2-7; D unclear. CDR3 length: 11 amino acids. Germline values: CDR1 DFQATT, CDR2 SNEGSKA (reference sequence). V lost 0 bases and J 6 bases, leaving 6 bases between the germline ends. In DNA form, the CDR3 reads TGCAGTGCTAGAGATAGGCGCGAGCAGTACTTC. Translation gives CSARDRREQYF.

This clonotype was observed at least ten times. The chain has TRBV11-2 and TRBJ2-1, with 11 bases lining up with TRBD2. CDR1 is SGHAT, CDR2 FQNNGV, per germline. The CDR3 totals 17 residues. V shed 2 bases, J shed 8 bases, and the junction held 11 bases outside the gene matches. The CDR3 here is CASSLSGLAGGTDEQFF. The CDR3 region has the DNA TGTGCCAGCAGCTTAAGTGGGCTAGCGGGAGGAACGGATGAGCAGTTCTTC.

This clonotype was seen ten or more times. The chain uses TRBV29-1 and TRBJ2-3, with D perhaps matching TRBD2 (5 bases). With 1 base removed from V and 2 bases from J, the gap between germline ends came to 10 bases. Germline CDR1 SQVTM, CDR2 ANQGSEA. The CDR3 is made up of 14 amino acids. The CDR3 region has the DNA TGCAGCGTTGAAGCTGGCGGACTCACAGATACGCAGTATTTT. Its translation: CSVEAGGLTDTQYF.

This clonotype is labeled medium-sized. The chain has TRBV3-1 and TRBJ2-7, with unresolved D. Germline V gives CDR1 LGHDT, CDR2 YNNKEL (reference sequence). V was cut by 2 bases and J by 5 bases, with 7 bases left in between. The CDR3 extends over 12 amino acids. The CDR3 protein is CASSQSDHEQYF. CDR3 coding DNA: TGTGCCAGCAGCCAATCGGACCACGAGCAGTACTTC.

There are many counts of this clonotype. The V gene is TRBV4-2, the J gene TRBJ2-3; D is unresolved. The germline gives CDR1 LGHNA, CDR2 YNFKEQ. The ends were cut back, 1 base at V and 0 bases at J, with 5 bases in the middle. CDR3 length equals 14 residues. The CDR3 DNA reads as TGTGCCAGCAGCCAAGGGGAAAGCACAGATACGCAGTATTTT. Its translation: CASSQGESTDTQYF.

This clonotype was detected ten times or more. The junction and the germline gene differ at one end; a read error may be behind it. The chain has TRBV20-1 and TRBJ2-7, with D tentatively TRBD1 or TRBD2 (5 bases each). The CDR3 spans 14 residues. From germline, CDR1 is DFQATT and CDR2 SNEGSKA (reference sequence). Here the CDR3 reads CRARGPLLGLEQYF. DNA of the CDR3: TGCAGGGCTAGGGGTCCTTTACTAGGTCTCGAGCAGTACTTC.

This clonotype was seen many times. This chain uses TRBV6-5 with TRBJ2-1; 10 bases are shared with TRBD2. Trimming cost V 6 bases and J 0 bases; bases outside gene matches: 2. The germline CDR1 and CDR2 sequences are MNHEY and SVGAGI. This CDR3 has 15 amino acids. CDR3 DNA: TGTGCCAGCAGGTCTAGCGGGAGCTCCTACAATGAGCAGTTCTTC. It translates to CASRSSGSSYNEQFF.

This clonotype was counted a few times. This chain joins TRBV2 and TRBJ2-7; D might be TRBD2 (6 bases). The CDR3 covers 14 residues. Germline CDR1 is SNHLY and CDR2 is FYNNEI. The V end was cut by 2 bases, the J end by 3 bases, with 11 bases between. In nucleotides, the CDR3 is TGTGCCAGCAGTGAATACGGACTATTCTACGAGCAGTACTTC. It yields the protein CASSEYGLFYEQYF.

This clonotype has a count of ten or more. The V call is TRBV7-3, the J call TRBJ2-2; D remains unclear. Trimming took off 5 bases at V and 6 bases at J, with 16 bases between the two ends. The CDR3 runs to 15 residues. The germline CDR1 and CDR2 sequences are SGHTA and FQGTGA. The CDR3 sequence is CASSPTSRSAGELFF. CDR3 DNA: TGTGCCAGCAGCCCTACTTCCAGGAGCGCCGGGGAGCTGTTTTTT.

V usage is TRBV29-1 and J usage is TRBJ2-3, with TRBD1 matching 7 bases. The germline CDR1 and CDR2 sequences are SQVTM and ANQGSEA. The CDR3 sequence is 16 residues long. V lost 6 bases to trimming and J lost 2 bases; unmatched junction nucleotides: 14. The chain's CDR3 is CSVRPRQGDITDTQYF. CDR3 DNA: TGCAGCGTCCGGCCCAGGCAGGGGGACATCACAGATACGCAGTATTTT.

This clonotype has at least ten counts. The J gene is TRBJ2-5, the V gene TRBV5-6; perhaps TRBD1 as D (5 bases). Germline V gene data show CDR1 as SGHDT and CDR2 as YYEEEE. There are 13 residues in the CDR3. V was trimmed by 1 base and J by 5 bases, leaving 9 bases between them. CDR3 coding DNA: TGTGCCAGCAGCTTGAGGGGTACGGAGACCCAGTACTTC. Translating it yields CASSLRGTETQYF.

This rearrangement joins TRBV6-6 to TRBJ2-5, with D perhaps matching TRBD1 (6 bases). Germline values: CDR1 MNHNY, CDR2 SVGAGI (reference sequence). Trimming removed 6 bases at V and 3 bases at J, with 11 bases between. This CDR3 has 13 residues. The CDR3 nucleotides read TGTGCCAGCAGCCGTACAGGGAAAGAGACCCAGTACTTC. Translated: CASSRTGKETQYF.

Ten or more counts support this clonotype. The V call is TRBV6-6, the J call TRBJ2-1; 10 positions agree with TRBD2. Trimming at V came to 6 bases and at J to 13 bases, leaving 6 bases not matched to a gene. This CDR3 is 12 amino acids long. Germline V gives CDR1 MNHNY, CDR2 SVGAGI (reference sequence). This CDR3 is CASREREGHQFF. The CDR3 nucleotides read TGTGCCAGCAGGGAGCGGGAGGGGCATCAGTTCTTC.

This clonotype rates as medium-sized. The chain carries TRBV20-1 and TRBJ2-7; D might be TRBD1 (9 bases). Germline V lookup: CDR1 DFQATT, CDR2 SNEGSKA (reference sequence). Trimming took 5 bases from V and 2 from J, leaving 22 bases between them. This CDR3 is built from 16 residues. CDR3 DNA: TGCAGTGCTGGGACTAGGACGAGGACAGGGGCCTACGAGCAGTACTTC. Protein product: CSAGTRTRTGAYEQYF.

This clonotype is categorized as medium-sized. Germline is not matched at one junction end, which may reflect a read error. This chain joins TRBV7-7 and TRBJ2-1; D is unclear. The CDR3 runs 14 residues. CDR1 SSHAT and CDR2 FNYEAQ come from the germline V gene (reference sequence). CDR3 sequence (DNA): TGTGCTAGCAGCTTAAGTAGGTCCTACAATGAGCAGTTCTTC. It codes for CASSLSRSYNEQFF.

This clonotype was counted ten times or more. V gene TRBV5-1 combines with J gene TRBJ2-5, with D possibly TRBD1 on 5 matching bases. The germline V gene has CDR1 SGHRS and CDR2 YFSETQ. This CDR3 has 13 amino acids. V lost 5 bases and J 4 bases, leaving 12 bases between the germline ends. In nucleotides, the CDR3 is TGCGCCAGCAGTCCCGACAGCCTAGAGACCCAGTACTTC. Protein: CASSPDSLETQYF.

The rearrangement links TRBV5-1 to TRBJ2-7; 9 nucleotides line up with TRBD2. This CDR3 has 15 residues. Germline assignment: CDR1 SGHRS and CDR2 YFSETQ. J gave up 2 bases and V 2 bases, and 5 bases lay outside the gene matches. The DNA for the CDR3 is TGCGCCAGCAGCTTAGGACTAGCGACCGCCTACGAGCAGTACTTC. Protein: CASSLGLATAYEQYF.

The rearrangement uses TRBV7-2 and TRBJ2-7; a weak D match, TRBD2 (5 bases). The CDR3 runs to 15 residues. Looked up from germline, CDR1 is SGHTA and CDR2 is FQGNSA. Trimming took 3 bases from V and 2 from J, leaving 14 bases between them. The CDR3 here is CASSFGKETAYEQYF. The CDR3 region has the DNA TGTGCCAGCAGCTTCGGGAAAGAGACGGCCTACGAGCAGTACTTC.

This clonotype was observed at least ten times. The CDR3 nucleotides read TGTGCCTCTTCCTCCTCCTATAATTCACCCCTCCACTTT. Translated, it gives CASSSSYNSPLHF. V usage is TRBV7-3 and J usage is TRBJ1-6, with D uncertain. The CDR3 length is 13 residues. The V end was cut by 11 bases, the J end by 0 bases, with 8 bases between. Germline lookup yields CDR1 SGHTA and CDR2 FQGTGA.

This clonotype occurred many times. This sequence joins TRBV5-1 and TRBJ2-1; 8 bases line up with TRBD2. The CDR3 sequence is 20 residues long. V shed 4 bases, J shed 8 bases, and the junction held 26 bases outside the gene matches. The germline CDR1 and CDR2 sequences are SGHRS and YFSETQ. The CDR3 spells CASSPDFIAGFSSLRHEQFF. The CDR3 region has the DNA TGCGCCAGCAGCCCGGACTTTATAGCGGGGTTTTCTAGCCTCCGCCATGAGCAGTTCTTC. Complete variable domain (other parts from reference TRBV5-1 and TRBJ2-1): KAGVTQTPRYLIKTRGQQVTLSCSPISGHRSVSWYQQTPGQGLQFLFEYFSETQRNKGNFPGRFSGRQFSNSRSEMNVSTLELGDSALYLCASSPDFIAGFSSLRHEQFFGPGTRLTVL.